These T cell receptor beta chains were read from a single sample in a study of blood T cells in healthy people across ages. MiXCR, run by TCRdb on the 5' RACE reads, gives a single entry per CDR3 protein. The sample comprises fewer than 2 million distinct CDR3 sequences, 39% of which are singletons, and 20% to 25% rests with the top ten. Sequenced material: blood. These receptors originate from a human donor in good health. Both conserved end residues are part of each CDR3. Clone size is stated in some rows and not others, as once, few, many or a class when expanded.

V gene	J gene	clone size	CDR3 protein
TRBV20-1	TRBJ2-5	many	CSALVGSRETQYF
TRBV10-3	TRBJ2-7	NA	CATRGGAGQDNEQYF
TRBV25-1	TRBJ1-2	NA	CASSELRADSVYGYTF
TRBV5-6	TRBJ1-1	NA	CASSLGGHQNTEAFF
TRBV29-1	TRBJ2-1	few	CSVEKLAGSYNEQFF
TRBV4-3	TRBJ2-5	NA	CASSQVLAEFETQYF
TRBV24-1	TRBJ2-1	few	CATSDNPGEQFF
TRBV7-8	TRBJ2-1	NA	CASSLKDRGSNEQFF
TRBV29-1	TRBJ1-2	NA	CSSRQGDGGYTF
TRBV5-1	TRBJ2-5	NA	CASSGSGTGEETQYF
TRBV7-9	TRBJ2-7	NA	CASSPRGLYHEQYF
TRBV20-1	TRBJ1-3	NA	CSAEPSGNTIYF
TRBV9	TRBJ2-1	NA	CASSSLHDEQFF
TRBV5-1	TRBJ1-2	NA	CASSLGQKDWGYTF
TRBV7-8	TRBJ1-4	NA	CASSAAGTDEKLFF
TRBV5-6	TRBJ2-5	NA	CASSRATLPREVQYF
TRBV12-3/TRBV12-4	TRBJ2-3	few	CASSLERDRGTDTQYF
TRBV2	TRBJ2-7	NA	CASSEMGQGAIEQYF
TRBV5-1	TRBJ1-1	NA	CASSLDLGRKEAFF
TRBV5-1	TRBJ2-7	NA	CASSLAPSTDYEQYF
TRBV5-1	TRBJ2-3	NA	CASSLGPAGGEDTQYF
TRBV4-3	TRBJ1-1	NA	CASSQEVHTETFF
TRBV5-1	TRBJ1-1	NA	CASSHYFAPSRAEAFF
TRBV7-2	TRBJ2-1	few	CASSLWSGTGVSEQFF
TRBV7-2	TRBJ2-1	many	CASSLEARGEQFF
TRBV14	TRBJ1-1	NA	CASRNSGAAAEAFF
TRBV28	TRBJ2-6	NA	CASSGTVQSGANVLTF
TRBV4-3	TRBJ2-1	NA	CASSQASLTSGAYNEQFF
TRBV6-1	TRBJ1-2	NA	CASSPRTGKIGNYGYTF
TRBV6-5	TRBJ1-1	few	CASSRDTYTEAFF
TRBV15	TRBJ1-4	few	CATSILGSKLFF
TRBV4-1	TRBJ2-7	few	CASSSFTGRAYEQYF
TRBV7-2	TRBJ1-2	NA	CASSPLGRPYGYTF
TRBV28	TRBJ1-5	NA	CASRRPGGQPQHF
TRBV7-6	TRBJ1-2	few	CASSLNSRAGYTF
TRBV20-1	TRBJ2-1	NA	CSAYERGSSYNEQFF
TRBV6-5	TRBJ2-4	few	CASSYSSLRGDIQYF
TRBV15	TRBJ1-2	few	CATSRVRGLLPNYGYTF
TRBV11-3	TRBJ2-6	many	CASSFSQGNGANVLTF
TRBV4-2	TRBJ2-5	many	CASSQDRSGGTQETQYF
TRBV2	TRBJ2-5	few	CASRSRLAGPETQYF
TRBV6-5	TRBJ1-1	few	CASSYSMPPQDRKNTEAFF
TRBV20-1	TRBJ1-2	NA	CSATMDRRNYGYTF
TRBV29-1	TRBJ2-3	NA	CSAEGLAGGDTRYF
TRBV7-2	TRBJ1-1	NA	CASSLGTGTEQNTEAFF
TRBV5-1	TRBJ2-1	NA	CASSVRTGYHEQFF
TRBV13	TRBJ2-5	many	CASSLGEETQYF
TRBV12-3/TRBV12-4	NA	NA	CASRRQGVGGYEQYF
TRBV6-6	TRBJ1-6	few	CASSYSKGKDSPLHF
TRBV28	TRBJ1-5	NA	CASSPQGSESIWNQPQHF
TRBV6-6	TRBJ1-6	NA	CASSYSGTEDSPLHF
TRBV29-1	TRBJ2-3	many	CSVDSGGSTDTQYF
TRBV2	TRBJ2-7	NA	CAVGGQWPNSYEQYF
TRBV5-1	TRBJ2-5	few	CASSPGVASGQETQYF
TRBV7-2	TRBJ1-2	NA	CASSSETGDYGYTF